This T cell receptor beta chain was profiled in a study of blood T cell repertoires in COVID-19. For the study at large: In each case, the material was cDNA or gDNA derived from T cells, B-cell-depleted T cells, or PBMCs.

Using immunoSEQ multiplex PCR, the repertoire was profiled, and TCRdb retains in-frame clones only, with some absent. The repertoire holds around 300,000 clones, with around four fifths as singletons. This CDR3 is 16 amino acids long. J lost 1 base, V lost 0 bases, and 7 bases had no gene match. Germline-derived CDR1 and CDR2 are SGHNT and YYREEE (reference sequence). The TCR originated in a woman in her 50s with active or convalescent COVID-19. The genes are TRBV5-4 and TRBJ2-7, with TRBD2 matching 7 bases. The sample comprised peripheral blood. The CDR3 loop reads CASSLEGLGGSYEQYF. The DNA for the CDR3 is TGTGCCAGCAGCTTGGAGGGTTTGGGAGGGTCCTACGAGCAGTACTTC.